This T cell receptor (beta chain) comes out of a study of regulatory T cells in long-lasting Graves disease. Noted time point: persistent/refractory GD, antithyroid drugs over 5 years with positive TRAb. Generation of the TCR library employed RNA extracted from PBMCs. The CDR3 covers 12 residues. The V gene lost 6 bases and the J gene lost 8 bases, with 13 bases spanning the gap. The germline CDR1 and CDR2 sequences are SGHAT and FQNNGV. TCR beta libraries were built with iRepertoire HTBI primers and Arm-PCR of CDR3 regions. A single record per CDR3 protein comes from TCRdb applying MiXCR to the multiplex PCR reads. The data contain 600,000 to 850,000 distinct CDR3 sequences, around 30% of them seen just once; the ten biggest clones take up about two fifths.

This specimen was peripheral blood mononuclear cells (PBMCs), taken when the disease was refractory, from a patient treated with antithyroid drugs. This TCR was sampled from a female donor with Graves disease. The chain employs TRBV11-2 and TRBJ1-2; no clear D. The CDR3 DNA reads TGTGCCAGCAGTCCCAACAGAGGCGGCTACACCTTC. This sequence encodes CASSPNRGGYTF.